The rows below give T cell receptor beta chains drawn from one sample of a study of T cell responses to AZD1222 COVID-19 vaccine. Repertoires were generated with immunoSEQ multiplex PCR, while TCRdb's copy carries only in-frame clones and drops some. This table has under 110,000 clones, over 75% appearing once. This specimen was peripheral blood, taken on day 0 of AZD1222 vaccination. These receptors were taken from an adult in good health. Both conserved end residues are part of each CDR3. D genes are given only for firm matches. Clone size is stated in some rows and not others, as once, few, many or a class when expanded.

clone size: NA
D gene: TRBD2
J gene: TRBJ2-1
V gene: TRBV3-1/TRBV3-2
CDR3 DNA: TGTGCCAGCAGCCCCGGGAGGGGCGGGGGGGCGAATGAGCAGTTCTTC
CDR3 protein: CASSPGRGGGANEQFF

clone size: few
D gene: NA
J gene: TRBJ1-5
V gene: TRBV16
CDR3 DNA: TGTGCCAGCAGCCTAGACAGCCCCCTTCAGCCCCAGCATTTT
CDR3 protein: CASSLDSPLQPQHF

clone size: NA
D gene: NA
J gene: TRBJ1-5
V gene: TRBV5-6
CDR3 DNA: TGTGCCAGCAGCTTTCGTGCATGGGATCAGCCCCAGCATTTT
CDR3 protein: CASSFRAWDQPQHF

clone size: NA
D gene: TRBD1
J gene: TRBJ2-2
V gene: TRBV5-1
CDR3 DNA: TGCGCCAGCAGCTATTACTCACCGACAGGGCAATCCGGGGAGCTGTTTTTT
CDR3 protein: CASSYYSPTGQSGELFF

clone size: NA
D gene: NA
J gene: TRBJ1-2
V gene: TRBV7-9
CDR3 DNA: TGTGCCAGCAGCGACGACGGTAAACCCAACTATGGCTACACCTTC
CDR3 protein: CASSDDGKPNYGYTF

clone size: NA
D gene: NA
J gene: TRBJ2-7
V gene: TRBV10-3
CDR3 DNA: TGTGCCATCAGTGAGGGACACCGGTCCTACGAGCAGTACTTC
CDR3 protein: CAISEGHRSYEQYF

clone size: NA
D gene: NA
J gene: TRBJ2-3
V gene: TRBV10-3
CDR3 DNA: TGTGCCATCAGTGCCCAATCGGGGGCAGATACGCAGTATTTT
CDR3 protein: CAISAQSGADTQYF

clone size: NA
D gene: NA
J gene: TRBJ2-7
V gene: TRBV7-9
CDR3 DNA: TGTGCCAGCAGCTTAGACAGGGCTTCCTACGAGCAGTACTTC
CDR3 protein: CASSLDRASYEQYF

clone size: few
D gene: NA
J gene: TRBJ1-2
V gene: TRBV28
CDR3 DNA: TGTGCCAGCGGTGCTGGTGGCTACACCTTC
CDR3 protein: CASGAGGYTF

clone size: NA
D gene: NA
J gene: TRBJ1-2
V gene: TRBV5-4
CDR3 DNA: TGTGCCAGCAGCCTACAGGGTATACAAGGTGGCTACACCTTC
CDR3 protein: CASSLQGIQGGYTF

clone size: few
D gene: NA
J gene: TRBJ1-1
V gene: TRBV28
CDR3 DNA: TGTGCCAGCAGTTTTGAACAGGCGGTGACTGAAGCTTTCTTT
CDR3 protein: CASSFEQAVTEAFF

clone size: NA
D gene: TRBD1
J gene: TRBJ2-7
V gene: TRBV28
CDR3 DNA: TGTGCCAGCACCAGACAGGGTGGCTACGAGCAGTACTTC
CDR3 protein: CASTRQGGYEQYF

clone size: few
D gene: NA
J gene: TRBJ1-2
V gene: TRBV7-9
CDR3 DNA: TGTGCCAGCAGCTTAGCGCAAGAGGCAGGGGGCTACACCTTC
CDR3 protein: CASSLAQEAGGYTF

clone size: NA
D gene: TRBD2
J gene: TRBJ2-1
V gene: TRBV24-1
CDR3 DNA: TGTGCCACCAGTGGTCGACCGGGACTAGCGGGGAGTTACTCCTACAATGAGCAGTTCTTC
CDR3 protein: CATSGRPGLAGSYSYNEQFF

clone size: NA
D gene: NA
J gene: TRBJ2-7
V gene: TRBV6-5
CDR3 DNA: TGTGCCAGCAGTTACACTGGGACGGGATTCTACGAGCAGTACTTC
CDR3 protein: CASSYTGTGFYEQYF

clone size: NA
D gene: NA
J gene: TRBJ1-1
V gene: TRBV5-1
CDR3 DNA: TGCGCCAGCAGCTTGGGGGCGGGAAGGGAAGCTTTCTTT
CDR3 protein: CASSLGAGREAFF

clone size: NA
D gene: NA
J gene: TRBJ1-3
V gene: TRBV5-1
CDR3 DNA: TGCGCCAGCAGCTTGGAGGCCTCTGGAAACACCATATATTTT
CDR3 protein: CASSLEASGNTIYF

clone size: NA
D gene: TRBD2
J gene: TRBJ2-2
V gene: TRBV5-6
CDR3 DNA: TGTGCCAGCAGCTTAGGCGGGGGTGGCACCGGGGAGCTGTTTTTT
CDR3 protein: CASSLGGGGTGELFF

clone size: NA
D gene: NA
J gene: TRBJ1-5
V gene: TRBV24-1
CDR3 DNA: TGTGCCACCAGTGATTTTTCGGGGGATAGCAATCAGCCCCAGCATTTT
CDR3 protein: CATSDFSGDSNQPQHF

clone size: NA
D gene: TRBD2
J gene: TRBJ2-1
V gene: TRBV11-1
CDR3 DNA: TGTGCCAGCAGCTTCCTAGCGGGGGGGAGCAATGAGCAGTTCTTC
CDR3 protein: CASSFLAGGSNEQFF

clone size: NA
D gene: TRBD1
J gene: TRBJ1-1
V gene: TRBV19
CDR3 DNA: TGTGCCAGTAGTCGAAGGGGGCCCATGAACACTGAAGCTTTCTTT
CDR3 protein: CASSRRGPMNTEAFF

clone size: NA
D gene: NA
J gene: TRBJ1-4
V gene: TRBV19
CDR3 DNA: TGTGCCAGTAGTATAGGCCGGGAGTATAATGAAAAACTGTTTTTT
CDR3 protein: CASSIGREYNEKLFF

clone size: NA
D gene: NA
J gene: TRBJ2-2
V gene: TRBV5-1
CDR3 DNA: TGCGCCAGCAGCTTTCTAAGGGGATCCGGGGAGCTGTTTTTT
CDR3 protein: CASSFLRGSGELFF

clone size: NA
D gene: NA
J gene: TRBJ2-1
V gene: TRBV2
CDR3 DNA: TGTGCCAGCAGTGTGGACGGCGTCCCCTACAATGAGCAGTTCTTC
CDR3 protein: CASSVDGVPYNEQFF

clone size: NA
D gene: NA
J gene: TRBJ1-3
V gene: TRBV4-2
CDR3 DNA: TGTGCCAGCAGCCAACACCTCCGGGAAAAAGGGCTAGGGAACACCATATATTTT
CDR3 protein: CASSQHLREKGLGNTIYF

clone size: NA
D gene: NA
J gene: TRBJ1-1
V gene: TRBV5-1
CDR3 DNA: TGCGCCAGCAGCCCGGACAGCTACACTGAAGCTTTCTTT
CDR3 protein: CASSPDSYTEAFF

clone size: NA
D gene: NA
J gene: TRBJ1-6
V gene: TRBV25-1
CDR3 DNA: TGTGCCAGCAGTGAATACACAGGGTGGGATTCACCCCTCCACTTT
CDR3 protein: CASSEYTGWDSPLHF

clone size: once
D gene: NA
J gene: TRBJ1-1
V gene: TRBV2
CDR3 DNA: TGTGCCAGCAGTGAAATCCGGGAATATGAAGCTTTCTTT
CDR3 protein: CASSEIREYEAFF

clone size: NA
D gene: NA
J gene: TRBJ1-2
V gene: TRBV5-8
CDR3 DNA: TGTGCCAGCAGCTTAAGGGGAAACTATGGCTACACCTTC
CDR3 protein: CASSLRGNYGYTF

clone size: NA
D gene: NA
J gene: TRBJ1-1
V gene: TRBV2
CDR3 DNA: TGTGCCGCCAAGTTAAGGAGGAACACTGAAGCTTTCTTT
CDR3 protein: CAAKLRRNTEAFF

clone size: NA
D gene: NA
J gene: TRBJ1-1
V gene: TRBV5-1
CDR3 DNA: TGCGCCAGCAGCTTCCAGGATGGGACTGAAGCTTTCTTT
CDR3 protein: CASSFQDGTEAFF

clone size: NA
D gene: NA
J gene: TRBJ1-1
V gene: TRBV4-1
CDR3 DNA: TGCGCCAGCAGCCCAACCCAGGGGAGGGCCACAGCGAACACTGAAGCTTTCTTT
CDR3 protein: CASSPTQGRATANTEAFF

clone size: NA
D gene: NA
J gene: TRBJ1-6
V gene: TRBV30
CDR3 DNA: TGTGCCGGTCAGTTACTCCGAAATTCACCCCTCCACTTT
CDR3 protein: CAGQLLRNSPLHF

clone size: NA
D gene: NA
J gene: TRBJ2-4
V gene: TRBV16
CDR3 DNA: TGTGCCAGCAGCCCGACGGTGGGACTGAACATTCAGTACTTC
CDR3 protein: CASSPTVGLNIQYF

clone size: NA
D gene: NA
J gene: TRBJ1-6
V gene: TRBV6-4
CDR3 DNA: TGTGCCAGCATACGGGGTGCGAATTCACCCCTCCACTTT
CDR3 protein: CASIRGANSPLHF

clone size: NA
D gene: NA
J gene: TRBJ1-1
V gene: TRBV12-5
CDR3 DNA: TGTGCTAGTGGTTTGGACGAGAACACTGAAGCTTTCTTT
CDR3 protein: CASGLDENTEAFF

clone size: NA
D gene: NA
J gene: TRBJ2-1
V gene: TRBV5-1
CDR3 DNA: TGCGCCAGCAGCTTGGAGGAGGGACTGACTATGAACAATGAGCAGTTCTTC
CDR3 protein: CASSLEEGLTMNNEQFF

clone size: NA
D gene: TRBD1
J gene: TRBJ2-2
V gene: TRBV30
CDR3 DNA: TGTGCCTGGAGGCTAAGGACAGGGGAGACCGGGGAGCTGTTTTTT
CDR3 protein: CAWRLRTGETGELFF

clone size: NA
D gene: NA
J gene: TRBJ2-1
V gene: TRBV5-1
CDR3 DNA: TGCGCCAGCAGCCCCGATGTGGGGAATGAGCAGTTCTTC
CDR3 protein: CASSPDVGNEQFF

clone size: NA
D gene: TRBD1
J gene: TRBJ1-6
V gene: TRBV28
CDR3 DNA: TGTGCCAGCAGCAAGGGACAGGGGGCTTCACCCCTCCACTTT
CDR3 protein: CASSKGQGASPLHF

clone size: NA
D gene: NA
J gene: TRBJ2-7
V gene: TRBV21-1
CDR3 DNA: TGTGCCAGCAGCAAAGACGGGTACGAGCAGTACTTC
CDR3 protein: CASSKDGYEQYF

clone size: NA
D gene: TRBD1
J gene: TRBJ1-2
V gene: TRBV13
CDR3 DNA: TGTGCCAGCACCATCTCCGGACAGGTTGTGTACTATGGCTACACCTTC
CDR3 protein: CASTISGQVVYYGYTF

clone size: NA
D gene: NA
J gene: TRBJ1-5
V gene: TRBV28
CDR3 DNA: TGTGCCAGCAGTATCGGAGGGTTGACCAATCAGCCCCAGCATTTT
CDR3 protein: CASSIGGLTNQPQHF